This TCR beta chain is drawn from a study of blood T cell repertoires in COVID-19. Study background: Samples of COVID-19 (acute and convalescent) were obtained from the United States, Italy and Spain.

Repertoires were generated with immunoSEQ multiplex PCR, while TCRdb's copy carries only in-frame clones and drops some. The sample carries around 160,000 clones, roughly four fifths recorded once. The CDR3 length is 16 residues. Germline V gene data show CDR1 as SQVTM and CDR2 as ANQGSEA. Between the trimmed V and J ends, which lost 3 bases and 3 bases, there was a span of 15 bases. Ages ranged from about 18 to 100 years, with residence in approximately 23 US areas. Clinical history as reported by participants underpinned cohort assignment. Either two negative PCRs, clearance, or symptom resolution qualified Cohort 3 donors as recovered.

The receptor was derived from a middle-aged man who had recovered from COVID-19. Sequencing input: PBMCs or T cells enriched from blood (not recorded which). This rearrangement joins TRBV29-1 to TRBJ2-6; D possibly corresponds to TRBD1 (5 bases). This CDR3 is CSVDPQGKDGANVLTF. CDR3 sequence (DNA): TGCAGCGTTGATCCCCAGGGAAAAGATGGGGCCAACGTCCTGACTTTC.